Listed here are 13 T cell receptor beta chains from one sample, sequenced in a study of cytotoxic CD8 clonotypes in ibrutinib-treated CLL (dated by TCRdb to the early 2020s). This specimen's time point label, interpreted: 12 to 13 months on ibrutinib. Library generation was performed with the immunoSEQ multiplex PCR assay. TCRdb stores this immuneACCESS table with in-frame sequences only. Part of the clones is absent; in the studies checked, under half of the shortfall reflects unresolved V genes, and no reason is known for the rest. The sample table lists 90,000 to 100,000 clones, around 73% of them with a count of one. The leading ten clones occupy about 32% of the sample. The sample here was PBMCs, taken after 12 months of ibrutinib treatment. The receptor source for this set is a human donor with chronic lymphocytic leukemia.

CDR3 DNA sequence: TGTGCCAGCAGCGGGGGGACAGGCTTTACCTACGAGCAGTACTTC. Amino acid sequence: CASSGGTGFTYEQYF. The chain combines TRBV7-9 with TRBJ2-7; 8 nucleotides line up with TRBD1. Germline V CDR1 and CDR2: SEHNR, FQNEAQ (reference sequence). The CDR3 runs 15 residues. The V and J ends lost 5 bases and 2 bases, in that order; junction bases with no gene match: 8. Looking up the rest from reference TRBV7-9 and TRBJ2-7 gives the full variable domain: DTGVSQNPRHKITKRGQNVTFRCDPISEHNRLYWYRQTLGQGPEFLTYFQNEAQLEKSRLLSDRFSAERPKGSFSTLEIQRTEQGDSAMYLCASSGGTGFTYEQYFGPGTRLTVT.

The chain carries TRBV18 and TRBJ2-2; D unresolved. The germline V gene encodes CDR1 KGHSH and CDR2 LQKENI. Trimming pared 3 bases from V and 3 bases from J, leaving 11 bases between. The CDR3 consists of 15 residues. The DNA for the CDR3 is TGTGCCAGCTCACCGGATCGCTGGGACACCGGGGAGCTGTTTTTT. Protein product: CASSPDRWDTGELFF.

The chain links TRBV6-5 to TRBJ1-1; D remains ambiguous. Trimming took off 6 bases at V and 7 bases at J, with 15 bases between the two ends. CDR1 and CDR2 from the germline V gene are MNHEY and SVGAGI. The CDR3 covers 13 residues. The CDR3 nucleotides read TGTGCCAGCAGCTCTTCGGGGAGGGTTGAAGCTTTCTTT. Encoded protein: CASSSSGRVEAFF.

The V gene is TRBV6-6, the J gene TRBJ1-4; D is unclear. The ends were cut back, 6 bases at V and 8 bases at J, with 16 bases in the middle. The CDR3 sequence is 14 residues long. The germline V gene encodes CDR1 MNHNY and CDR2 SVGAGI (reference sequence). The CDR3 DNA sequence: TGTGCCAGCAGACCTAGAGGAAGAGGGGAAAAACTGTTTTTT. This encodes CASRPRGRGEKLFF.

This clone showed up just a few times. The V call is TRBV2, the J call TRBJ1-6, with a weak D call TRBD1 (6 bases). Trimming took off 2 bases at V and 9 bases at J, with 11 bases between the two ends. This CDR3 contains 14 residues. Looked up from germline, CDR1 is SNHLY and CDR2 is FYNNEI. For the CDR3, the DNA is TGTGCCAGCAGTGAACTACAGGGCGGTTCACCCCTCCACTTT. As protein: CASSELQGGSPLHF.

The chain recombines TRBV7-6 with TRBJ2-3, with D perhaps assigned TRBD1 or TRBD2 (5 bases each). CDR1 and CDR2 (germline): SGHVS, FNYEAQ. V was trimmed by 5 bases and J by 4 bases, leaving 13 bases between them. The CDR3 length is 14 residues. The CDR3 region has the DNA TGTGCCAGCAGCCCTCTGAGGGGAGCAGATACGCAGTATTTT. Translation gives CASSPLRGADTQYF.

The chain has TRBV29-1 and TRBJ1-1; no reliable D call. Trimming took 1 base from V and 4 from J, leaving 10 bases between them. Germline-derived CDR1 and CDR2 are SQVTM and ANQGSEA. The CDR3 length is 13 residues. The CDR3 loop reads CSVEVGSVTEAFF. CDR3 nucleotides: TGCAGCGTTGAAGTGGGCTCGGTCACTGAAGCTTTCTTT.

The J gene is TRBJ2-1, the V gene TRBV6-5; D is perhaps TRBD2 (6 bases). Trimming cost V 4 bases and J 7 bases, with 11 bases left between them. Per the germline V gene, CDR1 is MNHEY and CDR2 is SVGAGI. This CDR3 has 13 amino acids. As DNA, the CDR3 is TGTGCCAGCAGTTCGGGACTCAAGAATGAGCAGTTCTTC. This translates into CASSSGLKNEQFF.

The rearrangement joins TRBV11-3 to TRBJ1-1; D is perhaps TRBD1 (5 bases). The CDR3 totals 13 residues. V was shortened by 4 bases and J by 3 bases, with 9 bases between the two germline ends. Germline lookup yields CDR1 SGHNT and CDR2 YENEEA. The CDR3 loop is CASSSEGYTEAFF. The CDR3 DNA reads TGTGCCAGCAGCTCAGAGGGGTACACTGAAGCTTTCTTT. Full variable domain (rest looked up from reference TRBV11-3 and TRBJ1-1): EAGVVQSPRYKIIEKKQPVAFWCNPISGHNTLYWYLQNLGQGPELLIRYENEEAVDDSQLPKDRFSAERLKGVDSTLKIQPAELGDSAVYLCASSSEGYTEAFFGQGTRLTVV.

This chain uses TRBV5-8 with TRBJ2-3; TRBD1 agrees at 9 bases. Germline V CDR1 and CDR2: SGHTS, YDEGEE. The CDR3 extends over 15 amino acids. After removal of 4 bases from V and 4 bases from J, the junction contained 7 bases not matched to a gene. The CDR3 DNA sequence: TGTGCCAGCAGCCCGGGACAGGGTATCCCAGATACGCAGTATTTT. Protein: CASSPGQGIPDTQYF. Together with reference TRBV5-8 and TRBJ2-3, the CDR3 gives the full variable domain: EAGVTQSPTHLIKTRGQQATLRCSPISGHTSVYWYQQALGLGLQFLLWYDEGEERNRGNFPPRFSGRQFPNYSSELNVNALELEDSALYLCASSPGQGIPDTQYFGPGTRLTVL.

The rearrangement uses TRBV6-1 and TRBJ1-2; D is unresolved. V dropped 2 bases and J dropped 1 base, with 14 bases sitting between them. Germline loops: CDR1 MNHNS, CDR2 SASEGT. The CDR3 length is 16 residues. Here the CDR3 DNA reads TGTGCCAGCAGTGAATATCTGGGCAGTGGTAACTATGGCTACACCTTC. Protein product: CASSEYLGSGNYGYTF.

This clone was counted only a few times. The chain has TRBV9 and TRBJ1-1; D is unresolved. V shed 0 bases and J shed 1 base, with 7 bases lying between them. This CDR3 comprises 14 residues. Germline CDR1 SGDLS, CDR2 YYNGEE. The CDR3 sequence is CASSVAPENTEAFF. CDR3 in DNA: TGTGCCAGCAGCGTAGCCCCAGAGAACACTGAAGCTTTCTTT.

The chain couples TRBV6-5 to TRBJ2-7; no clear D gene. The CDR3 totals 14 residues. Deletions cut 6 bases from V and 0 bases from J, with 12 bases between. Germline V gene data show CDR1 as MNHEY and CDR2 as SVGAGI. CDR3 sequence: CASRIQRLSYEQYF. CDR3 sequence (DNA): TGTGCCAGCAGGATACAACGGCTCTCCTACGAGCAGTACTTC.